The TCR beta chain under discussion was sequenced for a study of cytomegalovirus exposure and HLA in healthy donors. General study points: The study flagged some 170 TCR beta chains as cytomegalovirus-associated.

Donors came from a validation cohort of 90 to 150 subjects, distinct from the first 666-subject cohort. Germline values: CDR1 SNHLY, CDR2 FYNNEI. CDR3 length: 15 residues. The V gene lost 7 bases and the J gene lost 2 bases, with 15 bases spanning the gap. With regard to this clone: Its matching antigen is unknown.

Method: immunoSEQ multiplex PCR; TCRdb's copy keeps in-frame clones and lacks some. The table shows around 300,000 clones, with roughly 90% occurring only once. The specimen sequenced was PBMCs. The chain links TRBV2 to TRBJ1-5, with unresolved D. The TCR was taken from a woman in her twenties or thirties in good health and CMV-seropositive. The CDR3 sequence is CASKIWGEGNQPQHF. The CDR3 DNA sequence: TGTGCCAGCAAAATTTGGGGTGAGGGCAATCAGCCCCAGCATTTT.